These T cell receptor beta chains were read from a single sample in a study of OX40 agonist ivuxolimab in advanced cancers. Produced via immunoSEQ multiplex PCR; TCRdb's table is partial and in-frame only. The data contain 60,000 to 70,000 clones, under 95% of them singletons. The sample was CD4+ or CD8+ T cells sorted from blood, taken in a trial of the OX40 agonist ivuxolimab. Receptors were obtained from an adult with an advanced solid tumor such as melanoma, head and neck, liver or kidney cancer. The conserved cysteine and the conserved F or W are not part of the CDR3 here.

v_call,cdr3_aa
TRBV4-1,ASSQVALSYEQY
TRBV10-3,AISGTGGEEAF
TRBV6-6,ASRLGEKLF
TRBV7-9,ASSLATSEETQY
TRBV7-9,ASSLVTGGKETQY
TRBV21-1,ASSKAPVSVKLDTQY
TRBV7-8,ASSLVSGYNEQF
TRBV21-1,ASSKVVRGILSYEQY
TRBV19,ASSGQGDEQY
TRBV7-9,ASSVGPAGEQY
TRBV4-1,ASSQDPAESREQF
TRBV19,ATTHSDQNNEQF
TRBV19,ASSDGDYGYT
TRBV13,ASSLVRGDTQY
TRBV7-8,ASSLGTTVYEQY
TRBV19,ASSTGTKGVTEAF
TRBV5-4,ASSLGFEQF
TRBV29-1,SVVRADTGELF
TRBV6-4,ASKSHTDSETGELF
TRBV5-5,ASSLGYRTYSGYEQY
TRBV5-1,ASSLGQGVSYEQY
TRBV25-1,ASSELGGALDTQY
TRBV6-1,ASSEAVYNEQF
TRBV29-1,SDNLLGTEAF
TRBV29-1,SVKAGGLYEQF
TRBV7-9,ASSLAIRETDEQY
TRBV7-4,ASSPCEAF
TRBV6-1,ASSELGTAAEQY
TRBV27,ASSLSWLAGGGIMNEQF
TRBV2,ASSEIVTNEKLF
TRBV7-2,ASSLTAGPSYEQY
TRBV6-1,ASSEGDYQPQH
TRBV6-1,ASSELAGGQETQY
TRBV2,ASRPLNTEAF
TRBV7-2,ASSLLLSLDYYNEQF
TRBV12-5,ASGQRGQGGDEQY
TRBV21-1,ASSGRVQIPPYGYT
TRBV19,ASSIAGVYEQY
TRBV27,ASSLSIGHRPNTGELF
TRBV5-6,ASSFHPGTDYNEQF
TRBV6-1,ALNPAGELF
TRBV28,ATRGPRDTIIYGYT
TRBV29-1,SVEDLQTYEQY
TRBV7-9,ASSLENQPQH